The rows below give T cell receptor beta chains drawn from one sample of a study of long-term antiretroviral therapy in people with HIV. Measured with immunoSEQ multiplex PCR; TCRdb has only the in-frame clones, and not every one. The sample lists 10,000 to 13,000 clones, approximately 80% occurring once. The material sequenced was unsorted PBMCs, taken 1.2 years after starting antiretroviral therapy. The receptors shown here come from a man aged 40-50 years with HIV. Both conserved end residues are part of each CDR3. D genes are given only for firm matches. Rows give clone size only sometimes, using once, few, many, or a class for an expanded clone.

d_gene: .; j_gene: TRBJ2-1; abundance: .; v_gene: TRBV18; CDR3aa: CASSPGRSYNEQFF; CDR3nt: TGTGCCAGCTCACCGGGTCGCTCCTACAATGAGCAGTTCTTC
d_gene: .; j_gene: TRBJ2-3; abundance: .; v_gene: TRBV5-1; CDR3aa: CASSPVTGTDTQYF; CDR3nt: TGCGCCAGCAGCCCCGTGACGGGGACCGATACGCAGTATTTT
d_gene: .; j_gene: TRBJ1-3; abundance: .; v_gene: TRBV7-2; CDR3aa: CASSPGTLGNTIYF; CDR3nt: TGTGCCAGCAGCCCTGGGACATTAGGAAACACCATATATTTT
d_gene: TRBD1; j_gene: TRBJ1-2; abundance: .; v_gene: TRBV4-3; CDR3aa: CASSPSRGTYGYTF; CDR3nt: TGCGCCAGCAGCCCCAGCAGGGGGACCTATGGCTACACCTTC
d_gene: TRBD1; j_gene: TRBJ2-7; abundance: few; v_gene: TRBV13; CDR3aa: CASSLTGGGEQYF; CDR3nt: TGTGCCAGCAGCCTTACAGGGGGCGGAGAGCAGTACTTC
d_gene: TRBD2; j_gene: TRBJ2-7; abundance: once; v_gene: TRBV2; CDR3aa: CASRTGGGGYEQYF; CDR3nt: TGTGCCAGCAGGACGGGCGGGGGGGGCTACGAGCAGTACTTC
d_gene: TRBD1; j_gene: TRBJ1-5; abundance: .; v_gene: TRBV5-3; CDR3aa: CARSLRQGIQPQHF; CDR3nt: TGTGCCAGAAGCTTAAGACAGGGAATCCAGCCCCAGCATTTT
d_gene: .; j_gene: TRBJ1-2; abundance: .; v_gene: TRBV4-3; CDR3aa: CASSQAQTRYYGYTF; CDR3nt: TGCGCCAGCAGCCAAGCGCAGACTCGGTACTATGGCTACACCTTC
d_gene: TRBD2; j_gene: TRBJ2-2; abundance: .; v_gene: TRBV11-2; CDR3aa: CASTRSGTTNTGELFF; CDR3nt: TGTGCCAGCACCCGATCCGGGACTACGAACACCGGGGAGCTGTTTTTT
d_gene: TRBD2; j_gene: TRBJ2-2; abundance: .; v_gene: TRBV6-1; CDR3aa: CASSGGRQLTGELFF; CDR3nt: TGTGCCAGCAGTGGCGGGAGACAACTCACCGGGGAGCTGTTTTTT
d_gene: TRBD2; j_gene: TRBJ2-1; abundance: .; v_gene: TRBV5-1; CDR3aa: CASSGGLAGENEQFF; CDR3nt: TGCGCCAGCAGCGGAGGACTAGCGGGGGAGAATGAGCAGTTCTTC
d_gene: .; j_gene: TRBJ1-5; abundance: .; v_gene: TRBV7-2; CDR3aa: CASSLGGGSNQPQHF; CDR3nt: TGTGCCAGCAGCTTGGGGGGGGGTAGCAATCAGCCCCAGCATTTT